Reported below is one T cell receptor beta chain. This entry is derived from a study of CD8 T cells in Susac syndrome. After removal of 4 bases from V and 6 bases from J, the junction contained 19 bases not matched to a gene. CDR1 SGHDT and CDR2 YYEEEE come from the germline V gene. The CDR3 is made up of 18 amino acids. Reverse transcription of roughly 0.5 to 1 ug RNA was performed with random hexamers. TCR beta CDR3 was amplified by immunoSEQ multiplex PCR. This amplification extended across 54 Vbeta and 13 Jbeta segments. TCRdb reprocessed the immunoSEQ multiplex PCR reads via MiXCR and lists one record per CDR3 protein. The repertoire holds 400,000 to 550,000 distinct CDR3 sequences, with roughly 85% as singletons.

The chain combines TRBV5-6 with TRBJ2-7; 10 nucleotides line up with TRBD2. The sequence came from a human donor with multiple sclerosis. Sequencing input: CD8+ T cells from PBMCs. The CDR3 nucleotides read TGTGCCAGCAGCACTCCGGGACTAGCGCCTTTTGAGGCTCTCGAGCAGTACTTC. Encoded protein: CASSTPGLAPFEALEQYF.